The clone carrying this T cell receptor (beta chain) has a count of ten or more. The antigen is undetermined. This entry comes from a study of T cells in Graves' hyperthyroidism and ophthalmopathy. Study-level findings and limits: Most clonotypes expanded in the thyroid (above 0.001) were also present in blood. From stable hyperthyroidism, ophthalmopathy was separated by a 13 V-J model.

The CDR3 runs to 15 residues. V lost 3 bases and J 0 bases, leaving 12 bases between the germline ends. RNA transcripts were the template for amplifying TCR beta CDR3 regions. The primer set for the first-round RT-PCR of the TCR CDR3 was HTBI. A single record per CDR3 protein comes from TCRdb applying MiXCR to the multiplex PCR reads. The sample carries roughly 500,000 distinct CDR3 sequences, 46% recorded once. Exclusion of a patient resulted from uncontrolled infection, other autoimmune disease, pregnancy or lactation. Diagnosis rested on symptoms, serum thyroxine and TRAb, thyroid ultrasound, and orbital computed tomography.

The V call is TRBV12-3 or TRBV12-4, the J call TRBJ2-7; D possibly corresponds to TRBD2 (5 bases). This sequence originates from an adult woman with Graves' disease, either hyperthyroidism or ophthalmopathy (not recorded which). The source material was peripheral blood or thyroid tissue (not recorded which). DNA of the CDR3: TGTGCCAGCAGTTTTACCCCGGGGAGCTCCTACGAGCAGTACTTC. Protein sequence: CASSFTPGSSYEQYF.